Presented here are 20 T cell receptor beta chains from one specimen sequenced in a study of blood T cell repertoires in COVID-19. Repertoires were generated with immunoSEQ multiplex PCR, while TCRdb's copy carries only in-frame clones and drops some. The table includes tens of thousands of clones, less than 85% detected once. The specimen was peripheral blood. The source of these receptors is a woman aged 45 to 65 with active or convalescent COVID-19.

V gene TRBV2 combines with J gene TRBJ1-2; TRBD1 might be the D (5 bases). V dropped 8 bases and J dropped 6 bases, with 25 bases sitting between them. Per germline, CDR1 SNHLY and CDR2 FYNNEI. The CDR3 runs to 16 residues. CDR3 in amino acids: CASAELTAGGLDGYTF. CDR3 DNA sequence: TGTGCCAGCGCCGAGTTAACTGCCGGGGGGTTGGATGGCTACACCTTC.

The J gene is TRBJ2-1, the V gene TRBV19; 9 positions match TRBD2. There are 14 residues in the CDR3. Per germline, CDR1 LNHDA and CDR2 SQIVND (reference sequence). The trim removed 3 bases at V and 6 bases at J, leaving 3 bases unmatched. The CDR3 spells CASSISGRLNEQFF. In DNA form, the CDR3 reads TGTGCCAGTAGTATCAGCGGGAGGCTCAATGAGCAGTTCTTC.

V usage is TRBV4-1 and J usage is TRBJ1-1; a weak D match, TRBD1 (6 bases). The germline V gene has CDR1 MGHRA and CDR2 YSYEKL. The length of the CDR3 is 16 residues. V lost 2 bases and J 4 bases, leaving 17 bases between the germline ends. The CDR3 is CASSQRDGQRGTEAFF. The CDR3 DNA reads as TGCGCCAGCAGCCAAAGGGATGGACAGAGGGGCACTGAAGCTTTCTTT.

The chain is built from TRBV3-1 (or the pseudogene TRBV3-2) and TRBJ1-2, with D hard to call. Germline V CDR1 and CDR2: LGHDT, YNNKEL (reference sequence). The CDR3 length is 15 residues. V was pared by 4 bases and J by 2 bases, with 14 bases between. The CDR3 loop is CASSPVRGINYGYTF. The CDR3 DNA sequence: TGTGCCAGCAGCCCAGTGAGAGGGATCAACTATGGCTACACCTTC.

The chain is built from TRBV29-1 and TRBJ2-1; possible D gene TRBD2, 6 bases. The CDR3 is 13 residues long. The V and J ends lost 0 bases and 8 bases respectively, with 11 bases between them. Germline V gene sequence: CDR1 SQVTM, CDR2 ANQGSEA. The CDR3 protein is CSVEERWEDEQFF. DNA for the CDR3: TGCAGCGTTGAAGAGCGGTGGGAGGATGAGCAGTTCTTC.

The chain recombines TRBV9 with TRBJ1-3; the D is unclear. Trimming pared 4 bases from V and 3 bases from J, leaving 8 bases between. Germline V gene lookup returns CDR1 SGDLS and CDR2 YYNGEE. This CDR3 comprises 13 residues. The CDR3 nucleotides read TGTGCCAGCAGCCCAGCGTTTGGAAACACCATATATTTT. Translation gives CASSPAFGNTIYF.

The rearrangement joins TRBV28 to TRBJ2-5; no definite D call. There are 13 residues in the CDR3. Germline CDR1 is MDHEN and CDR2 is SYDVKM. Trimming stripped 5 bases from V and 4 bases from J, with 11 bases between. Written as DNA, the CDR3 is TGTGCCAGCAGTCGCCGGGTTGGAGAGACCCAGTACTTC. Its protein product is CASSRRVGETQYF.

This chain connects TRBV5-1 to TRBJ2-3; possible D gene TRBD2, 5 bases. This CDR3 contains 15 residues. CDR1 SGHRS and CDR2 YFSETQ come from the germline V gene. Trimming cost V 0 bases and J 2 bases, with 10 bases left between them. This CDR3 is CASSLVSGNTDTQYF. The CDR3 DNA sequence: TGCGCCAGCAGCTTGGTTTCCGGGAACACAGATACGCAGTATTTT.

This rearrangement joins TRBV11-2 to TRBJ2-7; tentative D call: TRBD2 (5 bases). Germline V lookup: CDR1 SGHAT, CDR2 FQNNGV. Trimming pared 2 bases from V and 0 bases from J, leaving 8 bases between. The CDR3 spans 14 residues. CDR3 region: CASSLTRVSYEQYF. In nucleotides, the CDR3 is TGTGCCAGCAGCTTAACTAGGGTCTCCTACGAGCAGTACTTC.

This clone was observed a few times. The CDR3 here is CASSESSAANYGYTF. The CDR3 DNA reads as TGTGCCAGCAGTGAATCCTCTGCGGCTAACTATGGCTACACCTTC. This chain connects TRBV25-1 to TRBJ1-2; D remains unclear. Per the germline V gene, CDR1 is MGHDK and CDR2 is SYGVNS. The V end was cut by 1 base, the J end by 0 bases, with 9 bases between. The CDR3 contains 15 residues.

The rearrangement joins TRBV7-9 to TRBJ1-5; 8 nucleotides match TRBD1. Germline assignment: CDR1 SEHNR and CDR2 FQNEAQ (reference sequence). Germline trimming cut 1 base from V and 3 bases from J; bases unmatched to any gene: 5. The CDR3 extends over 16 amino acids. The CDR3: CASSLGQGRINQPQHF. CDR3 nucleotide sequence: TGTGCCAGCAGCTTAGGACAGGGGAGGATCAATCAGCCCCAGCATTTT.

The chain combines TRBV5-1 with TRBJ1-4, with a possible D match to TRBD1 (6 bases). Germline values: CDR1 SGHRS, CDR2 YFSETQ. The CDR3 loop spans 14 amino acids. With 4 bases removed from V and 4 bases from J, the gap between germline ends came to 11 bases. The CDR3 reads CASSPGGHNEKLFF. The CDR3 region has the DNA TGCGCCAGCAGCCCGGGGGGGCATAATGAAAAACTGTTTTTT.

The V gene is TRBV2, the J gene TRBJ1-5, with 10 positions matching TRBD1. The CDR3 spans 14 residues. Trimming took 6 bases from V and 4 from J; bases not matched to a gene: 3. Per germline, CDR1 SNHLY and CDR2 FYNNEI. The CDR3 sequence is CASRGTGDNQPQHF. In nucleotides, the CDR3 is TGTGCCAGCAGGGGGACAGGGGATAATCAGCCCCAGCATTTT.

CDR3 protein: CASSEGVTLQETQYF. The CDR3 coding sequence is TGTGCCAGCAGTGAAGGGGTGACATTACAAGAGACCCAGTACTTC. V and J are TRBV6-1 and TRBJ2-5, with no clear D. The CDR3 loop spans 15 amino acids. Trimming removed 1 base at V and 2 bases at J, with 11 bases between. Per the germline V gene, CDR1 is MNHNS and CDR2 is SASEGT.

This chain connects TRBV2 to TRBJ2-5, with TRBD2 identical over 13 bases. CDR1 SNHLY and CDR2 FYNNEI come from the germline V gene. V lost 4 bases, J lost 6 bases, and 5 bases stayed unmatched. This CDR3 has 15 amino acids. The CDR3 DNA sequence: TGTGCCAGCAGTGTAGGACTAGCGGGAGAAAAGACCCAGTACTTC. Translating it yields CASSVGLAGEKTQYF.

The rearrangement joins TRBV24-1 to TRBJ2-3; 10 bases agree with TRBD1. Germline values: CDR1 KGHDR, CDR2 SFDVKD. V was pared by 7 bases and J by 4 bases, with 7 bases of the junction left unmatched. The CDR3 loop spans 15 amino acids. CDR3 residues: CATRIRDRGADTQYF. The DNA for the CDR3 is TGTGCCACCAGGATTCGGGACAGGGGAGCAGATACGCAGTATTTT.

The chain links TRBV7-8 to TRBJ2-7; TRBD2 matches 8 bases. The CDR3 loop spans 15 amino acids. Trimming took 1 base from V and 6 from J; bases not matched to a gene: 8. The germline V gene has CDR1 SGHVS and CDR2 FQNEAQ. As DNA, the CDR3 is TGTGCCAGCAGCTTAGTATCCAGCGGGAGCACCGAGCAGTACTTC. Translation gives CASSLVSSGSTEQYF.

This chain connects TRBV30 to TRBJ1-2; the D is unclear. Trimming stripped 5 bases from V and 8 bases from J, with 27 bases between. The CDR3 runs to 16 residues. The germline V gene has CDR1 GTSNPN and CDR2 SVGIG (reference sequence). The CDR3 region has the DNA TGTGCCTGGGGAAAACGAGTGGGCCGACTAGCTGGAGGCTACACCTTC. Translating it yields CAWGKRVGRLAGGYTF.

The J gene is TRBJ2-7, the V gene TRBV5-8; 8 nucleotides align to TRBD1. The CDR3 runs 15 residues. Losses at the gene ends were 5 bases for V and 0 bases for J; bases not matched to a gene: 7. Germline CDR1 and CDR2: SGHTS and YDEGEE. CDR3: CASRSGQGSSYEQYF. The CDR3 DNA follows: TGTGCCAGCAGGAGCGGACAGGGCAGCTCCTACGAGCAGTACTTC.

This chain links TRBV18 with TRBJ2-2; the match to TRBD1 covers 7 bases. Losses at the gene ends were 2 bases for V and 6 bases for J; bases not matched to a gene: 0. Germline CDR1 KGHSH, CDR2 LQKENI. CDR3 length: 13 residues. The CDR3 sequence is CASSPRGPGELFF. CDR3 bases: TGTGCCAGCTCACCAAGGGGGCCCGGGGAGCTGTTTTTT.